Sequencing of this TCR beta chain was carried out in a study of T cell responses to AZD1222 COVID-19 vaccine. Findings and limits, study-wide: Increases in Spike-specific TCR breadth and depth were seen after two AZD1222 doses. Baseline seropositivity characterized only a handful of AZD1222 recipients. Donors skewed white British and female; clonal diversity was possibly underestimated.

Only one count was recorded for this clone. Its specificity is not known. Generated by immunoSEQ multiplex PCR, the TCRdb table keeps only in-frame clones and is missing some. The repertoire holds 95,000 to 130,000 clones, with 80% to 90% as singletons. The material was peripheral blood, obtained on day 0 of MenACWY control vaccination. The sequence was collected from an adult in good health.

The CDR3 loop reads CASSYSYYTEAFF. The CDR3 DNA reads TGTGCCAGCAGTTATTCCTATTACACTGAAGCTTTCTTT. The V gene is TRBV6-6, the J gene TRBJ1-1; D ambiguous. The CDR3 extends over 13 amino acids. CDR1 MNHNY and CDR2 SVGAGI come from the germline V gene (reference sequence). V shed 3 bases and J shed 3 bases, with 8 bases lying between them.